These 18 T cell receptor beta chains originate from one sample sequenced in a study of cytomegalovirus exposure and HLA in healthy donors. Sequenced by immunoSEQ multiplex PCR; TCRdb stores in-frame clones only, minus some. The repertoire holds 150,000 to 200,000 clones, with around 87% as singletons. Sequenced input: PBMCs. These receptor sequences come from a woman aged 25 to 39 in good health and CMV-seronegative.

In this sample, this clone turned up once. The chain is built from TRBV9 and TRBJ1-2; D not certain. The CDR3 contains 15 residues. Per germline, CDR1 SGDLS and CDR2 YYNGEE. V lost 4 bases and J lost 5, with 18 bases in between. The CDR3 DNA sequence: TGTGCCAGCAGCTATTTATCCCGGACGGGGTATGGCTACACCTTC. Amino acids: CASSYLSRTGYGYTF.

This rearrangement joins TRBV5-4 to TRBJ2-3, with 12 bases that match TRBD2. V gave up 4 bases and J gave up 1 base; unmatched junction bases: 7. CDR3 length: 17 residues. The germline CDR1 and CDR2 sequences are SGHNT and YYREEE (reference sequence). CDR3 in DNA: TGTGCCAGCAGCCCACGACTAGCGGGGGTGGGCACAGATACGCAGTATTTT. This encodes CASSPRLAGVGTDTQYF.

The chain employs TRBV5-1 and TRBJ2-7, with 11 bases identical to TRBD2. The CDR3 runs 16 residues. V trimming: 0 bases; J trimming: 1 base; junction bases outside the gene matches: 3. Germline CDR1 reads SGHRS; CDR2 reads YFSETQ. CDR3 sequence: CASSLGLAGFSYEQYF. CDR3 coding DNA: TGCGCCAGCAGCTTGGGACTAGCGGGGTTTTCCTACGAGCAGTACTTC.

This clone was counted a few times. The chain has TRBV6-5 and TRBJ2-7; the match to TRBD1 covers 9 bases. CDR1 is MNHEY and CDR2 is SVGAGI in the germline V gene. V shed 6 bases and J 3 bases; nucleotides not matched to a gene: 9. This CDR3 contains 15 residues. The CDR3 DNA sequence: TGTGCCAGCAGCCGACAGGGACAGGGAATCTACGAGCAGTACTTC. This sequence encodes CASSRQGQGIYEQYF.

This clone was seen a few times. The V call is TRBV9, the J call TRBJ1-2, with D perhaps TRBD1 (5 bases). Per the germline V gene, CDR1 is SGDLS and CDR2 is YYNGEE. Trimming removed 4 bases from V and 0 bases from J, with 16 bases in between. This CDR3 spans 16 amino acids. The CDR3: CASSIRAISSNYGYTF. The CDR3 DNA reads as TGTGCCAGCAGCATCAGGGCCATTTCGTCTAACTATGGCTACACCTTC. Using reference TRBV9 and TRBJ1-2 for the parts outside the CDR3, the full variable domain is DSGVTQTPKHLITATGQRVTLRCSPRSGDLSVYWYQQSLDQGLQFLIQYYNGEERAKGNILERFSAQQFPDLHSELNLSSLELGDSALYFCASSIRAISSNYGYTFGSGTRLTVV.

This clone came up a few times. The chain carries TRBV19 and TRBJ2-7; D is perhaps TRBD2 (6 bases). Trimming cost V 3 bases and J 3 bases, with 18 bases left between them. The CDR3 sequence is 16 residues long. The germline gives CDR1 LNHDA, CDR2 SQIVND (reference sequence). DNA for the CDR3: TGTGCCAGTAGTATGCGGCGTGGACTAATCAACTACGAGCAGTACTTC. Its translation: CASSMRRGLINYEQYF.

The J gene is TRBJ2-5, the V gene TRBV7-8, with D possibly matching TRBD2 (5 bases). The CDR3 is 17 residues long. In germline, CDR1 is SGHVS, CDR2 FQNEAQ. V lost 4 bases and J 2 bases, leaving 20 bases between the germline ends. The CDR3 region has the DNA TGTGCCAGCAGCTACCCTCGACTAAAGGCTGGGCAAGAGACCCAGTACTTC. Its protein is CASSYPRLKAGQETQYF.

The chain recombines TRBV29-1 with TRBJ1-5; no definite D call. This CDR3 is built from 16 residues. The V end lost 7 bases, the J end lost 0 bases, and 19 bases lay between the germline ends. CDR1 and CDR2 (germline): SQVTM, ANQGSEA. Here the CDR3 DNA reads TGCAGCGCCCGACCCCTACAGAGAAATAGCAATCAGCCCCAGCATTTT. Translating it yields CSARPLQRNSNQPQHF.

This clone was seen only a few times. The genes are TRBV6-1 and TRBJ1-5; D might be TRBD1 (6 bases). The germline V and J ends were trimmed by 4 bases and 6 bases, with 10 bases remaining between them. CDR1 and CDR2 from the germline V gene are MNHNS and SASEGT. The CDR3 consists of 13 residues. The CDR3: CASSGYRAQPQHF. The DNA for the CDR3 is TGTGCCAGCAGTGGGTACAGGGCTCAGCCCCAGCATTTT.

The chain couples TRBV29-1 to TRBJ1-2; tentatively, D is TRBD1 (6 bases). From germline, CDR1 is SQVTM and CDR2 ANQGSEA. The CDR3 sequence is 15 residues long. The V end lost 6 bases, the J end lost 8 bases, and 25 bases lay between the germline ends. CDR3 amino acids: CSVTTPAGGPYGYTF. CDR3 nucleotides: TGCAGCGTCACAACACCTGCGGGGGGGCCTTACGGCTACACCTTC.

This clone is a singleton in its sample. This chain links TRBV7-2 with TRBJ1-2; D is perhaps TRBD1 (5 bases). The CDR3 has 15 amino acids. Trimming took 5 bases from V and 0 from J, leaving 13 bases between them. Germline V gene lookup returns CDR1 SGHTA and CDR2 FQGNSA. The CDR3 reads CASSARIGANYGYTF. CDR3 coding DNA: TGTGCCAGCAGCGCACGAATAGGGGCTAACTATGGCTACACCTTC.

The V call is TRBV2, the J call TRBJ1-1; TRBD1 matches at 8 bases. The J segment lost 4 bases and the V segment lost 6 bases, leaving 10 bases of the junction unmatched. CDR1 is SNHLY, CDR2 FYNNEI, per germline. The CDR3 has 15 amino acids. CDR3 residues: CASSDNRGRFTEAFF. In nucleotides, the CDR3 is TGTGCCAGCAGCGATAACAGGGGGAGATTCACTGAAGCTTTCTTT.

The genes are TRBV5-1 and TRBJ2-1; 11 bases fit TRBD2. Germline values: CDR1 SGHRS, CDR2 YFSETQ. CDR3 length equals 14 residues. Trimming cost V 7 bases and J 4 bases; bases outside gene matches: 4. The DNA for the CDR3 is TGCGCCAGCTGTCCTAGCGGGGGGTACAATGAGCAGTTCTTC. Its translation: CASCPSGGYNEQFF.

The chain carries TRBV2 and TRBJ1-2; perhaps TRBD1 as D (5 bases). This CDR3 is 19 amino acids long. Germline V CDR1 and CDR2: SNHLY, FYNNEI. Trimming removed 3 bases at V and 2 bases at J, with 25 bases between. CDR3 bases: TGTGCCAGCAGTGATCACCAACTGAACAGGAACGAACCAAACTATGGCTACACCTTC. It encodes CASSDHQLNRNEPNYGYTF.

The V gene is TRBV2, the J gene TRBJ1-2; no firm D call. Trimming took 6 bases from V and 2 from J, leaving 16 bases between them. In germline, CDR1 is SNHLY, CDR2 FYNNEI. The CDR3 spans 15 residues. The CDR3 DNA is TGTGCCAGCAGCGATCCCCCCGGCGGAAACTATGGCTACACCTTC. Translated: CASSDPPGGNYGYTF.

J is TRBJ2-7 and V is TRBV2, with a possible D match to TRBD1 (6 bases). Between the trimmed V and J ends, which lost 8 bases and 0 bases, there was a span of 14 bases. Germline V gives CDR1 SNHLY, CDR2 FYNNEI. The CDR3 is 14 amino acids. The CDR3 spells CASGRQDTSYEQYF. CDR3 bases: TGTGCCAGCGGGAGACAGGATACCTCCTACGAGCAGTACTTC.

Details on this clone: In the same sample, other DNA sequences code for this CDR3. J is TRBJ2-7 and V is TRBV23-1, with 8 bases that match TRBD1. TRBV23-1 is labeled an ORF, and its function is uncertain. This CDR3 has 15 amino acids. Losses at the gene ends were 0 bases for V and 3 bases for J; bases not matched to a gene: 4. CDR3: CASSQSDRASYEQYF. CDR3 coding DNA: TGCGCCAGCAGTCAATCGGACAGGGCAAGCTACGAGCAGTACTTC.

The chain has TRBV30 and TRBJ2-1, with 10 nucleotides matching TRBD1. CDR3 size: 14 residues. The junction had 14 bases not matched to a gene; V was cut back by 4 bases and J by 14 bases. The germline V gene has CDR1 GTSNPN and CDR2 SVGIG (reference sequence). This CDR3 is CAWTTGTGVPLEFF. The CDR3, as DNA: TGTGCCTGGACAACCGGGACAGGGGTTCCCCTGGAGTTCTTC.